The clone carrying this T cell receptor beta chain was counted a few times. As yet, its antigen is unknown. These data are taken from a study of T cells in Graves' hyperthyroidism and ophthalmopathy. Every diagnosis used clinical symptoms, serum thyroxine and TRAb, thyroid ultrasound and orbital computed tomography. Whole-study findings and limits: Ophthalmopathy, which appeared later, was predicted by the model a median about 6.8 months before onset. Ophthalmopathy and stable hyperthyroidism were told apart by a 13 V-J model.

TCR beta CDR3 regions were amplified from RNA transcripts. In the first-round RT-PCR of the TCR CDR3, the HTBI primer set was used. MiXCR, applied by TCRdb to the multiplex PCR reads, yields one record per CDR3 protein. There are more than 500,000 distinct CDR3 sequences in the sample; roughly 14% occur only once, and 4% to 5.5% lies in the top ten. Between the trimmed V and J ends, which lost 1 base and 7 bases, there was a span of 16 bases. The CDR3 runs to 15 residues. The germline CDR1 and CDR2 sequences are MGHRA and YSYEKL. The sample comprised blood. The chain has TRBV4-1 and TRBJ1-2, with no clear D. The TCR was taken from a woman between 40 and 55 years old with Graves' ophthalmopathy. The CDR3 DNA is TGCGCCAGCAGCCAAGTCTCAAAAGGGTCTGGTGGCTACACCTTC. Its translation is CASSQVSKGSGGYTF.